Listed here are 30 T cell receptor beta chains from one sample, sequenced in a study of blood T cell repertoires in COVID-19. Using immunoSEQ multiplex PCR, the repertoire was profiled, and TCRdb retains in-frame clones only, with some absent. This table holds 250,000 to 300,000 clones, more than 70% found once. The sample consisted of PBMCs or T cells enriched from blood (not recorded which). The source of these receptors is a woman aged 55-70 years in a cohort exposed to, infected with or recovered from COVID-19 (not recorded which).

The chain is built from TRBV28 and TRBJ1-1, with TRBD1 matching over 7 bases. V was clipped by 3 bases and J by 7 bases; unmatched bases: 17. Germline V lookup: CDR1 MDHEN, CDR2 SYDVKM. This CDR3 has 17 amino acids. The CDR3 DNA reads TGTGCCAGCAGTTTGAACCGGGGACAGCCGGCGGCGGGTGAAGCTTTCTTT. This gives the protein CASSLNRGQPAAGEAFF.

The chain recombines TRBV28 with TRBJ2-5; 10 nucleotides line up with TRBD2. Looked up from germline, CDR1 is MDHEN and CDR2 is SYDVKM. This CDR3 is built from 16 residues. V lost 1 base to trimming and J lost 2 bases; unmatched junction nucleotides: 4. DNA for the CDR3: TGTGCCAGCAGTTTATTAGGGACTAGCGCACAAGAGACCCAGTACTTC. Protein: CASSLLGTSAQETQYF.

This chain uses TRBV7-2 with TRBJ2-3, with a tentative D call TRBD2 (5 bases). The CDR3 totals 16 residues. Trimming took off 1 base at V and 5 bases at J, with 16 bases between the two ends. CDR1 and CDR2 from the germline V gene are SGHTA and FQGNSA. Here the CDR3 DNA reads TGTGCCAGCAGCTTAGGATACACCGGGGTCCTAGATACGCAGTATTTT. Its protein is CASSLGYTGVLDTQYF.

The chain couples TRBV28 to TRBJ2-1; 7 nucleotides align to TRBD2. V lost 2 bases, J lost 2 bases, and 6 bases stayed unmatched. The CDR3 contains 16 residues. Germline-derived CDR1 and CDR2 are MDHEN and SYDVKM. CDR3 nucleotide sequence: TGTGCCAGCAGTTTACGAGGGAGGGCGACCTACAATGAGCAGTTCTTC. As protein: CASSLRGRATYNEQFF.

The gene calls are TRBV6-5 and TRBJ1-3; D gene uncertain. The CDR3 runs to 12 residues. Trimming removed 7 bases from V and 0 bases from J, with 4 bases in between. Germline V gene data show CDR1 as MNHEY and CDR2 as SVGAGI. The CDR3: CASTVSGNTIYF. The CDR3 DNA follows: TGTGCCAGCACGGTCTCTGGAAACACCATATATTTT.

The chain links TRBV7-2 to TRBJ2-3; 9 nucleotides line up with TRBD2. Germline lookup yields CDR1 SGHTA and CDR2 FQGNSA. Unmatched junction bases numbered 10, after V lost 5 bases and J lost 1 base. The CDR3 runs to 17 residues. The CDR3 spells CASSPTSIAGGTDTQYF. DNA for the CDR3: TGTGCCAGCAGCCCGACCTCAATAGCGGGGGGCACAGATACGCAGTATTTT.

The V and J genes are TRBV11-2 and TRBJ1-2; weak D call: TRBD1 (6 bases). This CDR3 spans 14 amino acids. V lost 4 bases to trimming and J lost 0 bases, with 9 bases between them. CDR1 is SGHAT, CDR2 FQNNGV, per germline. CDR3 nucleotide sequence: TGTGCCAGCAGCTCCAGGGGATCTAACTATGGCTACACCTTC. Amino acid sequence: CASSSRGSNYGYTF. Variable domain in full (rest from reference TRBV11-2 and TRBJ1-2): EAGVAQSPRYKIIEKRQSVAFWCNPISGHATLYWYQQILGQGPKLLIQFQNNGVVDDSQLPKDRFSAERLKGVDSTLKIQPAKLEDSAVYLCASSSRGSNYGYTFGSGTRLTVV.

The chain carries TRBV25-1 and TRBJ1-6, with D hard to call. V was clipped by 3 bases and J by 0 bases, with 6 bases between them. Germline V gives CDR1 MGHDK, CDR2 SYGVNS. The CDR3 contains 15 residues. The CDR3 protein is CASSERRSYNSPLHF. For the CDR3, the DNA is TGTGCCAGCAGTGAGAGGCGCTCCTATAATTCACCCCTCCACTTT.

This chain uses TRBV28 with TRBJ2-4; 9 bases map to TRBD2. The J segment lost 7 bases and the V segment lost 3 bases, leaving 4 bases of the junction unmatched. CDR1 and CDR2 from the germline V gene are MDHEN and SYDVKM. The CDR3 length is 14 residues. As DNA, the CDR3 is TGTGCCAGCAGTTTTCAGCGGGAGGCCAACATTCAGTACTTC. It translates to CASSFQREANIQYF.

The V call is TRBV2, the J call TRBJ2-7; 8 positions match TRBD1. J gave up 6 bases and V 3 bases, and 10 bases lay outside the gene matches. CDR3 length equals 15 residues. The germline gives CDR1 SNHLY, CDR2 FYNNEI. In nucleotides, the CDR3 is TGTGCCAGCAGTGATAGGGGACAGGTTACTGCCGAGCAGTACTTC. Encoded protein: CASSDRGQVTAEQYF. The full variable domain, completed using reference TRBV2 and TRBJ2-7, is EPEVTQTPSHQVTQMGQEVILRCVPISNHLYFYWYRQILGQKVEFLVSFYNNEISEKSEIFDDQFSVERPDGSNFTLKIRSTKLEDSAMYFCASSDRGQVTAEQYFGPGTRLTVT.

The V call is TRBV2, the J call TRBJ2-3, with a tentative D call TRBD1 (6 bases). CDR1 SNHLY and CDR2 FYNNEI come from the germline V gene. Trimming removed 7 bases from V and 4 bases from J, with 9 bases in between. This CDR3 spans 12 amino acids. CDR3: CASINRADTQYF. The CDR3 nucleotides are TGTGCCAGCATTAACAGGGCAGATACGCAGTATTTT.

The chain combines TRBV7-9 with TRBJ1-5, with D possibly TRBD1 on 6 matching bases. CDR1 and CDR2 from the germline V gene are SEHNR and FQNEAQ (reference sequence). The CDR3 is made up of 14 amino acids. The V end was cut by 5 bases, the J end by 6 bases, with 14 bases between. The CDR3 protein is CASSPTGSVQPQHF. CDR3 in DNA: TGTGCCAGCAGCCCTACAGGGTCTGTTCAGCCCCAGCATTTT.

The CDR3 loop is CASSLRVGGQGGHEQYF. CDR3 nucleotides: TGTGCCAGCAGCTTACGAGTAGGGGGACAGGGAGGCCACGAGCAGTACTTC. The gene calls are TRBV7-9 and TRBJ2-7; 9 nucleotides align to TRBD1. This CDR3 comprises 17 residues. Germline-derived CDR1 and CDR2 are SEHNR and FQNEAQ (reference sequence). Germline trimming cut 2 bases from V and 5 bases from J; bases unmatched to any gene: 13.

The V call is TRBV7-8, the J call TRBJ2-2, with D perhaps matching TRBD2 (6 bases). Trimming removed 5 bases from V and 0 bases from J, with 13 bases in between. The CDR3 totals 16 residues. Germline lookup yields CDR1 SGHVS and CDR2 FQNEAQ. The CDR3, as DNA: TGTGCCAGCAGCCCCCTGGCGGGACCGAACACCGGGGAGCTGTTTTTT. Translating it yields CASSPLAGPNTGELFF.

The CDR3 spells CASSASGYEQYF. The CDR3 coding sequence is TGTGCCAGCAGCGCCTCGGGCTACGAGCAGTACTTC. The chain joins TRBV2 to TRBJ2-7; no clear D. The V gene's germline CDR1 is SNHLY and CDR2 FYNNEI. The CDR3 is 12 residues long. The V end was cut by 6 bases, the J end by 3 bases, with 9 bases between.

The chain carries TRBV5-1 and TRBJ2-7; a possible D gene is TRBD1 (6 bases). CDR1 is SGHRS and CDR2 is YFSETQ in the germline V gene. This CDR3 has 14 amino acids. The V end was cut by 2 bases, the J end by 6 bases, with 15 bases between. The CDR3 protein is CASSLQVSGAEQYF. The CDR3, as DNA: TGCGCCAGCAGCTTACAGGTCTCAGGGGCCGAGCAGTACTTC.

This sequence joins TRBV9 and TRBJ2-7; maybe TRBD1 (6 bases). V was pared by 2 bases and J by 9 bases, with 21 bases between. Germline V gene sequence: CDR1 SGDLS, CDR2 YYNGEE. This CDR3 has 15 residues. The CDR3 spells CASSVEAGTLYGQYF. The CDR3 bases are TGTGCCAGCAGCGTCGAGGCCGGGACACTTTATGGGCAGTACTTC. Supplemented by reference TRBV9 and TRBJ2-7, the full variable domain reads DSGVTQTPKHLITATGQRVTLRCSPRSGDLSVYWYQQSLDQGLQFLIQYYNGEERAKGNILERFSAQQFPDLHSELNLSSLELGDSALYFCASSVEAGTLYGQYFGPGTRLTVT.

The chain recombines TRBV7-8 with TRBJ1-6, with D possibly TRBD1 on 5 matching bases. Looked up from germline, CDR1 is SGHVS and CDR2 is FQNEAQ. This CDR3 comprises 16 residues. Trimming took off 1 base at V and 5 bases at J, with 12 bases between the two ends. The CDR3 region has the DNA TGTGCCAGCAGCTTAGTATCAGGGTTAGATAATTCACCCCTCCACTTT. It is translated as CASSLVSGLDNSPLHF.

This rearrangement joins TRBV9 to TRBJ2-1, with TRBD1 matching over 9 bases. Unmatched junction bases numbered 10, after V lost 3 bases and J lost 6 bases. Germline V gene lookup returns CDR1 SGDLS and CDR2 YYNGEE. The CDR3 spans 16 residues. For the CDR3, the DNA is TGTGCCAGCAGCGCTTGGGACAGGGAATTAAGCAATGAGCAGTTCTTC. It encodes CASSAWDRELSNEQFF.

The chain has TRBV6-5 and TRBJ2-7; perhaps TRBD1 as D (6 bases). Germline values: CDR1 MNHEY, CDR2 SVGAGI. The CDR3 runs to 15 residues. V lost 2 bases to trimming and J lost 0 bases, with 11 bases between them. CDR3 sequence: CASSYPRGASYEQYF. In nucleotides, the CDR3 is TGTGCCAGCAGTTACCCCAGGGGAGCCTCCTACGAGCAGTACTTC.

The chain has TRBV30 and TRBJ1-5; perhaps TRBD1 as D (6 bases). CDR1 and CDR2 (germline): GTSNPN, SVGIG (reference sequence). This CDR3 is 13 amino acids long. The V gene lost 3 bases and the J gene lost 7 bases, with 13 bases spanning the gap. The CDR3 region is CAWSDGTTQPQHF. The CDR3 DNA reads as TGTGCCTGGAGCGATGGGACAACCCAGCCCCAGCATTTT.

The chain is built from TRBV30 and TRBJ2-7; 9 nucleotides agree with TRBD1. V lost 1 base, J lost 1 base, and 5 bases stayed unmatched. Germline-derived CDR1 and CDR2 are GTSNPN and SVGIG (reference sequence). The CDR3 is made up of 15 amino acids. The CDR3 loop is CAWSAGQGWSYEQYF. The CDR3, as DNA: TGTGCCTGGAGTGCCGGACAGGGGTGGTCCTACGAGCAGTACTTC.

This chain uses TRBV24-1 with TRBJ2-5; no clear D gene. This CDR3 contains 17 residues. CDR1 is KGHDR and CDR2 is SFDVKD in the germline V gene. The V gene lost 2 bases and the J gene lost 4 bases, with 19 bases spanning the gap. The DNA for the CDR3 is TGTGCCACCAGTGATTCCCGACAAATAGGATCCTCAGAGACCCAGTACTTC. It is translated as CATSDSRQIGSSETQYF.

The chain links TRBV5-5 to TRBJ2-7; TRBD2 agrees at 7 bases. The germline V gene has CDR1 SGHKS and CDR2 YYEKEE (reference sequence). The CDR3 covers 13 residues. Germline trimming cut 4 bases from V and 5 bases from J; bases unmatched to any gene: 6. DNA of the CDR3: TGTGCCAGCAGCCCGCGGGGGTTGCACGAGCAGTACTTC. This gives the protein CASSPRGLHEQYF.

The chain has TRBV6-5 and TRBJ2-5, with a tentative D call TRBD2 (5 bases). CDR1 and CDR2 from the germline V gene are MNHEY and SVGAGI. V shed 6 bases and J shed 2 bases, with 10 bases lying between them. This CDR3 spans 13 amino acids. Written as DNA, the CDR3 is TGTGCCAGCAGACTCGGCGGGCAAGAGACCCAGTACTTC. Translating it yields CASRLGGQETQYF.

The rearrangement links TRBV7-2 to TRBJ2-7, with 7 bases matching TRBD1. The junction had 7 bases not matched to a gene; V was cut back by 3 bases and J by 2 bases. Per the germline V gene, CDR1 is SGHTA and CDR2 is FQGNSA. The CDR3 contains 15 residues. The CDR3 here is CASSFRQGDPYEQYF. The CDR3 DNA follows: TGTGCCAGCAGCTTCCGACAGGGAGATCCCTACGAGCAGTACTTC.

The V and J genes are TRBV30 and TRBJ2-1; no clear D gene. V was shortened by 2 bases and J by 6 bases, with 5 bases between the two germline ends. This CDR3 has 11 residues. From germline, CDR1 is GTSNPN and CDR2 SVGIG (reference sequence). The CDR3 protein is CAWSPVNEQFF. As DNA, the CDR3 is TGTGCCTGGAGTCCAGTCAATGAGCAGTTCTTC.

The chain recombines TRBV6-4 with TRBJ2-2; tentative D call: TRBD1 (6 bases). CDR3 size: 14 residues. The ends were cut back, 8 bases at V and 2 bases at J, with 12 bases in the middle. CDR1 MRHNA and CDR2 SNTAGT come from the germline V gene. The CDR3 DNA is TGTGCCAGCGGACAGCTATACAACACCGGGGAGCTGTTTTTT. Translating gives CASGQLYNTGELFF.

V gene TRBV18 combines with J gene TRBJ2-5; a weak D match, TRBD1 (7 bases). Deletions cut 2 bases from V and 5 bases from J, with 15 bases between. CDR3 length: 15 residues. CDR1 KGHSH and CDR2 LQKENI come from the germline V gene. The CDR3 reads CASSPLEGARETQYF. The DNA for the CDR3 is TGTGCCAGCTCACCATTGGAGGGGGCGAGGGAGACCCAGTACTTC.

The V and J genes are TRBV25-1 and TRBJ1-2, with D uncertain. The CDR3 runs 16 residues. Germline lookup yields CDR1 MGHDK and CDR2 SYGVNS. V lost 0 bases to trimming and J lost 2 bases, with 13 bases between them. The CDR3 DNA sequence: TGTGCCAGCAGTGAATATTGGGAGGGAAACAACTATGGCTACACCTTC. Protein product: CASSEYWEGNNYGYTF.